These T cell receptor beta chains were read from a single sample in a study of blood T cell repertoires in COVID-19. Libraries were prepared by immunoSEQ multiplex PCR; TCRdb keeps only in-frame clonotypes and omits some of them. The sample carries more than 100,000 clones, under 90% recorded once. Sequenced material: peripheral blood. These receptors originate from a woman in her seventies with acute or convalescent COVID-19. Each CDR3 is given with its conserved first and last residue. A D gene is named only where the DNA matches it firmly. Part of the rows lack a size; the others show once, few, many or a class for expanded clones.

d_gene | j_gene | abundance | v_gene | CDR3nt | CDR3aa
- | TRBJ2-5 | - | TRBV30 | TGTGCCTGGAGATCTTCTTTCGGGATTGAGACCCAGTACTTC | CAWRSSFGIETQYF
- | TRBJ2-3 | once | TRBV7-6 | TGTGCCAGCAGCTTAGGAGTACAGAGAGTACAGGGTACGCAGTATTTT | CASSLGVQRVQGTQYF
- | TRBJ1-5 | - | TRBV6-2/TRBV6-3 | TGTGCCAGCAGTTACTCGGCAGGGGCCTTCAATCAGCCCCAGCATTTT | CASSYSAGAFNQPQHF
TRBD1 | TRBJ1-2 | - | TRBV6-2/TRBV6-3 | TGTGCCAGCAGTTACCTCACTACAGGGGCAGCTGGCTACACCTTC | CASSYLTTGAAGYTF
TRBD1 | TRBJ2-7 | - | TRBV6-1 | TGTGCCAGCATCGGACAGGGGGTAACCTACGAGCAGTACTTC | CASIGQGVTYEQYF
TRBD2 | TRBJ2-2 | - | TRBV30 | TGTGCCTGGAGTGTATGGTTCCTGAGCGGGGGCACCGGGGAGCTGTTTTTT | CAWSVWFLSGGTGELFF
- | TRBJ1-1 | - | TRBV2 | TGTGCCAGCAGTAAACTGGTGAACACTGAAGCTTTCTTT | CASSKLVNTEAFF
TRBD1 | TRBJ1-4 | - | TRBV3-1/TRBV3-2 | TGTGCCAGCAGCCCCTTACAGGGGAATGAAAAACTGTTTTTT | CASSPLQGNEKLFF
TRBD1 | TRBJ1-2 | once | TRBV6-2/TRBV6-3 | TGTGCCAGCAGCACCCCCTCAAAGGGACAGGGTATGGATGGCTACACCTTC | CASSTPSKGQGMDGYTF
- | TRBJ1-2 | - | TRBV3-1/TRBV3-2 | TGTGCCAGCAGATTAAAAGGGACATACGTTTCTGGCTACACCTTC | CASRLKGTYVSGYTF
- | TRBJ1-5 | - | TRBV4-3 | TGCGCCAGCAGCCAAGATTCGGGGGGGTATCAGCCCCAGCATTTT | CASSQDSGGYQPQHF
TRBD1 | TRBJ1-2 | few | TRBV19 | TGTGCCAGTAGTCTAGCACAGGGGCCCTATGGCTACACCTTC | CASSLAQGPYGYTF
TRBD1 | TRBJ1-5 | - | TRBV18 | TGTGCCAGCTCACGGGGGACAGGGAATCAGCCCCAGCATTTT | CASSRGTGNQPQHF
- | TRBJ1-1 | - | TRBV2 | TGTGCCAGCAATCGAAGGGGCGCTGAAGCTTTCTTT | CASNRRGAEAFF
TRBD1 | TRBJ2-3 | - | TRBV5-1 | TGCGCCAGCAGCTCGACAGGGGACACAGATACGCAGTATTTT | CASSSTGDTDTQYF
TRBD1 | TRBJ2-3 | once | TRBV11-3 | TGTGCCAGCAGCTCGGACAGGGGGCGATTTGATACGCAGTATTTT | CASSSDRGRFDTQYF
TRBD1 | TRBJ1-2 | - | TRBV5-6 | TGTGCCAGCAGCTACACGGGACAGGAAGCTAACTATGGCTACACCTTC | CASSYTGQEANYGYTF
- | TRBJ1-1 | - | TRBV19 | TGTGCCAGTAGTGACAGATTGAACACTGAAGCTTTCTTT | CASSDRLNTEAFF
- | TRBJ2-7 | - | TRBV2 | TGTGCCAGCAGTGAAGGTCAGGTCCTCCGCGAGCAGTACTTC | CASSEGQVLREQYF
- | TRBJ1-6 | - | TRBV7-2 | TGTGCCAGCAGCTCCCCTGGTTCAGGTTCTTATAATTCACCCCTCCACTTT | CASSSPGSGSYNSPLHF
- | TRBJ2-5 | - | TRBV11-3 | TGTGCCAGCAGCCACCGCGGGGGCACGGAGACCCAGTACTTC | CASSHRGGTETQYF
- | TRBJ2-5 | medium-sized | TRBV5-1 | TGCGCCAGCAGCCCTGACAGAGTTGGAATGGAGACCCAGTACTTC | CASSPDRVGMETQYF
- | TRBJ2-2 | - | TRBV6-4 | TGTGCCAGCAGTGAGTCAGGTGGTTGGACCGGGGAGCTGTTTTTT | CASSESGGWTGELFF
- | TRBJ2-2 | once | TRBV5-1 | TGCGCCAGCAGCGCCGGTGGGACATACACCGGGGAGCTGTTTTTT | CASSAGGTYTGELFF
TRBD1 | TRBJ1-2 | - | TRBV10-3 | TGTGCCATCACCCCGGGACAGGGAGACTATGGCTACACCTTC | CAITPGQGDYGYTF
- | TRBJ1-2 | - | TRBV3-1/TRBV3-2 | TGTGCCAGCAGCCACCGACAGATTAACTATGGCTACACCTTC | CASSHRQINYGYTF
- | TRBJ2-3 | - | TRBV5-4 | TGTGCCAGCAGCCTAAGTGGGGGCGGGGATACGCAGTATTTT | CASSLSGGGDTQYF
- | TRBJ2-4 | - | TRBV19 | TGTGCCAGTCTGGCAGGGGGGGCCAAAAACATTCAGTACTTC | CASLAGGAKNIQYF
- | TRBJ1-2 | - | TRBV6-2/TRBV6-3 | TGTGCCAGCAGTTACAGTACAGGGAATGGCTACACCTTC | CASSYSTGNGYTF
TRBD1 | TRBJ1-1 | - | TRBV18 | TGTGCCAGCTCACCACCCGGGACAGGCATGAACACTGAAGCTTTCTTT | CASSPPGTGMNTEAFF
- | TRBJ2-6 | - | TRBV5-1 | TGCGCCAGCAGCTTGGAATACTCTGGGGCCAACGTCCTGACTTTC | CASSLEYSGANVLTF
TRBD1 | TRBJ1-1 | - | TRBV5-1 | TGCGCCAGCAGTGAAAAGGGGGCGAAACCTTTTGATGCTTTCTTT | CASSEKGAKPFDAFF
- | TRBJ2-3 | - | TRBV7-7 | TGTGCCAGCAGCCCCGGGAGCACAGATACGCAGTATTTT | CASSPGSTDTQYF
TRBD2 | TRBJ2-3 | - | TRBV30 | TGTGCCTGGAGGGGGGGGAACACAGATACGCAGTATTTT | CAWRGGNTDTQYF
TRBD1 | TRBJ1-2 | once | TRBV7-2 | TGTGCCAGCAGCGTAGCCACGGGACAGGTTAACTATGGCTACACCTTC | CASSVATGQVNYGYTF
- | TRBJ2-2 | - | TRBV6-2/TRBV6-3 | TGTGCCAGCAGTCGGGGGGCCTACGGGGAGCTGTTTTTT | CASSRGAYGELFF
- | TRBJ1-4 | few | TRBV4-3 | TGCGCCAGCAGCCAAGACAGGGCGAGAGGCGAAAAACTGTTTTTT | CASSQDRARGEKLFF
- | TRBJ1-3 | - | TRBV2 | TGTGCCAGCAGTGCGGGAGCGACTGGAAACACCATATATTTT | CASSAGATGNTIYF
- | TRBJ1-2 | - | TRBV6-5 | TGTGCCAGCATAAGGGACTCAGGGAACTATGGCTACACCTTC | CASIRDSGNYGYTF
- | TRBJ2-5 | - | TRBV2 | TGTGCCAGCAGAAAGGGGGTACCGCAAGAGACCCAGTACTTC | CASRKGVPQETQYF
- | TRBJ1-4 | - | TRBV2 | TGTGCCAGCACCGGGATGGGGATGACTAATGAAAAACTGTTTTTT | CASTGMGMTNEKLFF
- | TRBJ1-5 | once | TRBV19 | TGTGCCAGTACTACTCAGGGATATAGCAATCAGCCCCAGCATTTT | CASTTQGYSNQPQHF
- | TRBJ1-2 | - | TRBV9 | TGTGCCAGCAGCGTAGCTAGCAGAGAGGACTATGGCTACACCTTC | CASSVASREDYGYTF
- | TRBJ1-6 | - | TRBV30 | TGTGCCTGGAGTGTACAGTTAGGGGGAAGTTCACCCCTCCACTTT | CAWSVQLGGSSPLHF
TRBD1 | TRBJ1-5 | - | TRBV18 | TGTGCCAGCTCGCCACAACCCAGGGGGCTTCAGCCCCAGCATTTT | CASSPQPRGLQPQHF
- | TRBJ1-1 | - | TRBV5-1 | TGCGCCAGCAGCTTGGCCCTTATGAACACTGAAGCTTTCTTT | CASSLALMNTEAFF
- | TRBJ1-5 | - | TRBV18 | TGTGCCAGCTCGAATGGGCCTGGTCAGCCCCAGCATTTT | CASSNGPGQPQHF
- | TRBJ2-3 | - | TRBV5-6 | TGTGCCAGCAGCTTGAGGCGGGGCACAGATACGCAGTATTTT | CASSLRRGTDTQYF
- | TRBJ1-2 | few | TRBV21-1 | TGTGCCAGCAGCAAGTGCCTATCCCTGGGTCGGACAGGTTTAAACTATGGCTACACCTTC | CASSKCLSLGRTGLNYGYTF
TRBD1 | TRBJ1-1 | few | TRBV4-2 | TGTGCCAGCAGCCAAAAGGAGGGACAGGGGGTCAGGAGCACTGAAGCTTTCTTT | CASSQKEGQGVRSTEAFF
- | TRBJ1-2 | - | TRBV14 | TGTGCCAGCAGCCAAGATGCGGGGTACTATGGCTACACCTTC | CASSQDAGYYGYTF
TRBD2 | TRBJ2-3 | once | TRBV5-1 | TGCGCCAGCAGCCTGGGACTAGCGGGCCTCCGGGTAAGAACAGATACGCAGTATTTT | CASSLGLAGLRVRTDTQYF
- | TRBJ1-2 | - | TRBV29-1 | TGCAGCGTCGACGACAGGAACTATGGCTACACCTTC | CSVDDRNYGYTF
TRBD2 | TRBJ2-1 | - | TRBV4-2 | TGTGCCAGCAGCCAGTCTAGCGGGGGGAACAATGAGCAGTTCTTC | CASSQSSGGNNEQFF
- | TRBJ1-2 | - | TRBV12-3/TRBV12-4 | TGTGCCAGCAGAGGACTGAACTATGGCTACACCTTC | CASRGLNYGYTF